This T cell receptor (beta chain) was obtained from a study of blood T cells in healthy people across ages. Overall study findings and caveats: Age showed a roughly linear inverse relationship with TCR beta diversity per million T cells.

This clonotype occurred a few times. Its antigen remains unidentified. A second PCR, run for roughly 7 to 11 cycles, used a sample-barcoded 5' primer plus a J-beta primer mix. TCRdb used MiXCR to reprocess the 5' RACE reads, holding one entry per CDR3 protein. Of roughly 900,000 distinct CDR3 sequences in the sample, about 48% were seen once. At least 5 micrograms of total RNA were extracted per sample. Germline CDR1 and CDR2: MNHNY and SVGAGI (reference sequence). This CDR3 is built from 16 residues. Input material: blood. This clonotype was obtained from a man aged 25-45 years in good health. The chain combines TRBV6-6 with TRBJ2-5; D gene uncertain. The closer fit of TRBJ2-7 to the DNA end suggests the J call may be wrong. The CDR3 nucleotides read TGTGCCAGCAGTCCACAGACGAGCATCCTCCTTTACGAGCAGTACTTC. It specifies CASSPQTSILLYEQYF.